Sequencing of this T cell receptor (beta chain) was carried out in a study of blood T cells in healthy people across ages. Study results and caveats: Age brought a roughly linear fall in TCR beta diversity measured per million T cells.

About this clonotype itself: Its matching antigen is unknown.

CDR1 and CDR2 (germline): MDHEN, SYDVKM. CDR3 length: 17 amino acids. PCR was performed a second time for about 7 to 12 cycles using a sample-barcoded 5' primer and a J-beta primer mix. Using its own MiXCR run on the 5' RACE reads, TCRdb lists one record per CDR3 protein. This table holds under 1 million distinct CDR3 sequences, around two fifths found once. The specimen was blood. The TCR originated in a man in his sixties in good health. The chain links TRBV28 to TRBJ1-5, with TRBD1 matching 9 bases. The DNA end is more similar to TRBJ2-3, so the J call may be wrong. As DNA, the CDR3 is TGTGCCAGCAGTACTAACTCCGGGACAGGGTTTTATCAGCCCCAGTATTTT. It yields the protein CASSTNSGTGFYQPQYF.